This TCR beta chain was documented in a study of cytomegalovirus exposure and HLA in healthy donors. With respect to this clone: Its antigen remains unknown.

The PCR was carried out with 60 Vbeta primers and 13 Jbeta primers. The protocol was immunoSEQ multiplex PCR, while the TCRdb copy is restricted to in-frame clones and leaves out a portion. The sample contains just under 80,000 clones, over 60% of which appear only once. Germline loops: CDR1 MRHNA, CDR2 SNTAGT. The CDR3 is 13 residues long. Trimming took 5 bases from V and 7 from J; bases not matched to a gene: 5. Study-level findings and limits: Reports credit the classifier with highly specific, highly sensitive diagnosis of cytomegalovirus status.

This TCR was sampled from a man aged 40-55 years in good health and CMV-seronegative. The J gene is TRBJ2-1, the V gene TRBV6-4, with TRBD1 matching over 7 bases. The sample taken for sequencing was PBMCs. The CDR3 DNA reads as TGTGCCAGCAGTCCGACAGGGTTGAATGAGCAGTTCTTC. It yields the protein CASSPTGLNEQFF.